This TCR beta chain is drawn from a study of blood T cell repertoires in COVID-19. Study context: COVID-19 samples, acute and convalescent, were from the United States, Italy and Spain. T cells, B-cell-depleted T cells, or PBMCs supplied cDNA or gDNA.

Per the germline V gene, CDR1 is MDHEN and CDR2 is SYDVKM. The CDR3 loop spans 12 amino acids. Trimming removed 6 bases from V and 3 bases from J, with 9 bases in between. Authors' data handling: It was from reference gene primer amplification that nucleated cell counts were estimated. TCRdb's table, derived via immunoSEQ multiplex PCR, lists solely in-frame clones and lacks some. That table furnishes V, J and clone size, whereas the DNA furnished D and trimming. The sample includes 140,000 to 150,000 clones, 85% to 90% of them seen just once. The sequence was collected from a human donor in a cohort sampled during active COVID-19. The sequencing sample was made of peripheral blood. The chain couples TRBV28 to TRBJ2-7; tentatively, D is TRBD2 (6 bases). In nucleotides, the CDR3 is TGTGCCAGCAGGACTAGTTTCTACGAGCAGTACTTC. Encoded protein: CASRTSFYEQYF.